Sequencing of this T cell receptor (beta chain) was carried out in a study of identical twins. Findings of the study overall: Twins showed weaker excess sharing in their beta out-of-frame sequences. Insertions were reduced in abundant cord blood beta clonotypes but not in memory repertoires.

A universal primer binding site was introduced by template switching. The final cDNA contained unique molecular identifiers. MiXCR was run by TCRdb on the 5' RACE reads, yielding one entry per CDR3 protein. This table has about 660,000 distinct CDR3 sequences, over 8.5% appearing once. In its sample, this clonotype was seen a few times. The antigen remains undetermined. The CDR3 is 14 amino acids. Per the germline V gene, CDR1 is MGHDK and CDR2 is SYGVNS. Trimming pared 3 bases from V and 2 bases from J, leaving 7 bases between. These data were also reused for a study on yellow fever vaccine responses in identical twins.

Sequenced: PBMCs. This chain links TRBV25-1 with TRBJ2-2; no firm D call. This receptor was identified in a woman under 30 in good health. The CDR3 sequence: CASSDIGNTGELFF. CDR3 DNA: TGTGCCAGCAGTGATATAGGAAACACCGGGGAGCTGTTTTTT.